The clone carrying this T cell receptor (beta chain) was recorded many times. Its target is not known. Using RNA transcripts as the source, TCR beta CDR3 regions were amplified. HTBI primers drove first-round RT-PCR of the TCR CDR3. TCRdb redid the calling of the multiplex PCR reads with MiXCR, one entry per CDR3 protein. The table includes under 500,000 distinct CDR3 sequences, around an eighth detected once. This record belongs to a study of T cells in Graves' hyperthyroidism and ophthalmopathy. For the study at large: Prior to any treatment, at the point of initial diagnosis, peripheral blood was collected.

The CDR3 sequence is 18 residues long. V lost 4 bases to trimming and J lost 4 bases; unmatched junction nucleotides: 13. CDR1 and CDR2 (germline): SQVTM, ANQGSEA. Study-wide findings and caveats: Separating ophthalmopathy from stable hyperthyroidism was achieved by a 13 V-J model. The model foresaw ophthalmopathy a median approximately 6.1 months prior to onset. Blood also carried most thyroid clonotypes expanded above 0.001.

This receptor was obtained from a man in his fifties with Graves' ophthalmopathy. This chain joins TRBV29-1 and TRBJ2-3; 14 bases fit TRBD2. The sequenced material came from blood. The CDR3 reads CSVVGRGTSGRDPDTQYF. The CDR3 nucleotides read TGCAGCGTTGTAGGACGGGGGACTAGCGGGAGAGATCCAGATACGCAGTATTTT.